Given below is one T cell receptor (beta chain) in context. These data originate in a study of cytomegalovirus exposure and HLA in healthy donors. Study as a whole: One earlier analysis, a look at 180 million or so T cells, found about 110 million unique TCR beta sequences.

Germline lookup yields CDR1 MNHEY and CDR2 SVGAGI. This CDR3 is 13 amino acids long. The V end lost 8 bases, the J end lost 0 bases, and 9 bases lay between the germline ends. Both 60 Vbeta primers and 13 Jbeta primers went into the PCR. Measured with immunoSEQ multiplex PCR; TCRdb has only the in-frame clones, and not every one. The data hold roughly 100,000 clones, with approximately 64% observed a single time. No CMV serostatus entry exists for this donor. The J gene is TRBJ2-3, the V gene TRBV6-5; a weak D match, TRBD2 (6 bases). The sequenced sample consisted of PBMCs. The receptor was derived from a human donor in good health. CDR3 sequence (DNA): TGTGCCAGCGTGGGAGGTAGCACAGATACGCAGTATTTT. This sequence encodes CASVGGSTDTQYF.